A single sample gave rise to the 32 T cell receptor beta chains below, sequenced in a study of human T cells and chemical hapten exposure. From the RACE reads, TCRdb called clonotypes with MiXCR, one entry per CDR3 protein. The sample lists 150,000 to 200,000 distinct CDR3 sequences, about 30% occurring once. Time point in this sample: patch test 3, about 24 weeks after DPC sensitization. The treatment denotes: therapeutic diphenylcyclopropenone sensitization with weekly scalp DPC. The starting material was whole blood, obtained in connection with sensitization to the hapten diphenylcyclopropenone (DPC). All receptors come from a young woman with alopecia areata. Some clones in this sample may be carry-over from other donors' samples.

V is TRBV7-8 and J is TRBJ2-5; TRBD2 matches at 11 bases. CDR3 length: 16 amino acids. Germline CDR1 reads SGHVS; CDR2 reads FQNEAQ. With V trimmed by 0 bases and J by 4 bases, 4 bases remained unmatched. The CDR3 here is CASSLASGGAGETQYF. DNA for the CDR3: TGTGCCAGCAGCTTAGCTAGCGGGGGGGCCGGAGAGACCCAGTACTTC.

This clonotype was seen a handful of times. V gene TRBV2 combines with J gene TRBJ2-7; D is possibly TRBD2 (6 bases). Germline CDR1 reads SNHLY; CDR2 reads FYNNEI. The V gene lost 6 bases and the J gene lost 3 bases, with 9 bases spanning the gap. There are 12 residues in the CDR3. The CDR3 nucleotides read TGTGCCAGCAGACTAGCCATCTACGAGCAGTACTTC. It is translated as CASRLAIYEQYF. Based on the CDR3 plus reference TRBV2 and TRBJ2-7, the full variable domain is EPEVTQTPSHQVTQMGQEVILRCVPISNHLYFYWYRQILGQKVEFLVSFYNNEISEKSEIFDDQFSVERPDGSNFTLKIRSTKLEDSAMYFCASRLAIYEQYFGPGTRLTVT.

The chain links TRBV12-3 or TRBV12-4 to TRBJ1-2; tentatively, D is TRBD1 (6 bases). This CDR3 spans 13 amino acids. V lost 6 bases, J lost 7 bases, and 15 bases lay in between. The DNA of the CDR3 is TGTGCCAGCAGGATTGTCTCCAGGGGTGGCTACACCTTC. As protein: CASRIVSRGGYTF.

This chain links TRBV29-1 with TRBJ1-4; D remains ambiguous. V shed 6 bases and J shed 8 bases, with 13 bases lying between them. Germline CDR1 and CDR2: SQVTM and ANQGSEA. The CDR3 totals 12 residues. The CDR3 spells CSVRQLGEKLFF. CDR3 nucleotides: TGCAGCGTCCGACAATTGGGGGAAAAACTGTTTTTT. The variable domain in full, completed from reference TRBV29-1 and TRBJ1-4, reads SAVISQKPSRDICQRGTSLTIQCQVDSQVTMMFWYRQQPGQSLTLIATANQGSEATYESGFVIDKFPISRPNLTFSTLTVSNMSPEDSSIYLCSVRQLGEKLFFGSGTQLSVL.

This clonotype appeared a few times. This chain links TRBV7-2 with TRBJ2-7; D call uncertain. This CDR3 comprises 13 residues. V was pared by 2 bases and J by 3 bases, with 8 bases between. CDR1 is SGHTA and CDR2 is FQGNSA in the germline V gene. The CDR3 here is CASSLSDFYEQYF. As DNA, the CDR3 is TGTGCCAGCAGCTTATCTGACTTCTACGAGCAGTACTTC.

This clonotype occurred a few times. The CDR3 spells CASSVESDSGNTIYF. CDR3 DNA: TGTGCCAGCAGCGTAGAGTCGGACTCTGGAAACACCATATATTTT. The rearrangement uses TRBV9 and TRBJ1-3; D ambiguous. The CDR3 runs 15 residues. With 0 bases removed from V and 0 bases from J, the gap between germline ends came to 7 bases. Germline assignment: CDR1 SGDLS and CDR2 YYNGEE.

This clonotype was detected only a few times. The rearrangement links TRBV4-2 to TRBJ2-7, with TRBD1 matching 9 bases. This CDR3 is 15 amino acids long. The junction had 5 bases not matched to a gene; V was cut back by 3 bases and J by 2 bases. Germline CDR1 LGHNA, CDR2 YNFKEQ. CDR3 loop: CASSHTDRGPYEQYF. CDR3 in DNA: TGTGCCAGCAGCCATACGGACAGGGGTCCCTACGAGCAGTACTTC.

The chain couples TRBV20-1 to TRBJ2-3; D may be TRBD2 (7 bases). Germline lookup yields CDR1 DFQATT and CDR2 SNEGSKA (reference sequence). The CDR3 has 13 residues. Trimming pared 1 base from V and 5 bases from J, leaving 10 bases between. The CDR3 region is CSARGGGGDTQYF. The DNA of the CDR3 is TGCAGTGCTAGAGGGGGGGGCGGAGATACGCAGTATTTT.

This rearrangement joins TRBV6-2 or TRBV6-3 to TRBJ2-3; tentative D call: TRBD2 (7 bases). The CDR3 is 14 amino acids. Germline CDR1 MNHEY, CDR2 SVGEGT. Trimming left V 8 bases short and J 5 bases short, with 17 bases between. The CDR3 loop is CASGGGGPGDTQYF. The CDR3 DNA is TGTGCCAGCGGAGGGGGAGGGCCAGGAGATACGCAGTATTTT.

This clonotype has just a few counts. The chain joins TRBV4-3 to TRBJ2-1; D remains ambiguous. CDR1 and CDR2 from the germline V gene are LGHNA and YSLEER. The CDR3 is 14 residues long. With 0 bases removed from V and 9 bases from J, the gap between germline ends came to 12 bases. In DNA form, the CDR3 reads TGCGCCAGCAGCCAAGAAGTCCGCGAGAGTGAGCAGTTCTTC. Its translation is CASSQEVRESEQFF.

CDR3 sequence (DNA): TGCAGCGTTTTGACAGGACCCTATGAAAAACTGTTTTTT. It codes for CSVLTGPYEKLFF. The J gene is TRBJ1-4, the V gene TRBV29-1; a weak D match, TRBD1 (6 bases). Germline V gene lookup returns CDR1 SQVTM and CDR2 ANQGSEA. This CDR3 region has 13 residues. Trimming took off 5 bases at V and 6 bases at J, with 13 bases between the two ends.

This chain uses TRBV6-5 with TRBJ1-1; possible D gene TRBD1, 5 bases. V was trimmed by 2 bases and J by 1 base, leaving 11 bases between them. Germline CDR1 and CDR2: MNHEY and SVGAGI. The CDR3 is 15 residues long. CDR3 amino acids: CASSYRRTGNTEAFF. In nucleotides, the CDR3 is TGTGCCAGCAGTTACCGCCGAACAGGGAACACTGAAGCTTTCTTT.

This chain joins TRBV6-2 or TRBV6-3 and TRBJ2-1; 8 bases agree with TRBD2. The CDR3 loop spans 15 amino acids. V trimming: 7 bases; J trimming: 8 bases; junction bases outside the gene matches: 13. Germline V gives CDR1 MNHEY, CDR2 SVGEGT. CDR3 in amino acids: CASIGTTGGPHEQFF. The CDR3 coding sequence is TGTGCCAGCATCGGTACAACGGGGGGGCCCCATGAGCAGTTCTTC.

V and J are TRBV20-1 and TRBJ1-5; tentative D call: TRBD1 (5 bases). The CDR3 loop spans 14 amino acids. The germline gives CDR1 DFQATT, CDR2 SNEGSKA (reference sequence). Trimming pared 0 bases from V and 9 bases from J, leaving 15 bases between. Here the CDR3 reads CSARDGRETSPQHF. DNA of the CDR3: TGCAGTGCTAGAGACGGCAGGGAAACTTCGCCCCAGCATTTT.

The chain has TRBV7-3 and TRBJ2-7; D remains ambiguous. V lost 5 bases to trimming and J lost 1 base, with 9 bases between them. The V gene's germline CDR1 is SGHTA and CDR2 FQGTGA. This CDR3 comprises 13 residues. CDR3 in amino acids: CASSPDSSYEQYF. The CDR3 nucleotides read TGTGCCAGCAGCCCAGACTCGTCCTACGAGCAGTACTTC.

The J gene is TRBJ2-6, the V gene TRBV4-3; D gene uncertain. Germline V gives CDR1 LGHNA, CDR2 YSLEER. V was trimmed by 3 bases and J by 1 base, leaving 4 bases between them. This CDR3 is 14 amino acids long. The CDR3 nucleotides read TGCGCCAGCAGCCAGTCATCTGGGGCCAACGTCCTGACTTTC. The encoded protein is CASSQSSGANVLTF.

The chain links TRBV2 to TRBJ2-2; D perhaps matches TRBD2 (6 bases). V was shortened by 3 bases and J by 7 bases, with 12 bases between the two germline ends. The germline V gene has CDR1 SNHLY and CDR2 FYNNEI. The CDR3 loop spans 14 amino acids. CDR3 DNA sequence: TGTGCCAGCAGTGAGACGGGGGTCGGCGGGGAGCTGTTTTTT. It encodes CASSETGVGGELFF.

This chain links TRBV29-1 with TRBJ1-5; D not resolved. This CDR3 comprises 12 residues. The V end was cut by 7 bases, the J end by 7 bases, with 14 bases between. The germline V gene encodes CDR1 SQVTM and CDR2 ANQGSEA. This CDR3 reads CSAIYQGQPQHF. CDR3 sequence (DNA): TGCAGCGCCATATATCAAGGGCAGCCCCAGCATTTT.

V usage is TRBV24-1 and J usage is TRBJ2-3; D may be TRBD1 or TRBD2 (5 bases each). Germline V gene sequence: CDR1 KGHDR, CDR2 SFDVKD. This CDR3 is built from 13 residues. Trimming cost V 8 bases and J 2 bases, with 10 bases left between them. Here the CDR3 reads CATTGTNTDTQYF. CDR3 nucleotide sequence: TGTGCCACCACCGGGACCAACACAGATACGCAGTATTTT.

The CDR3: CASNDGTDTQYF. As DNA, the CDR3 is TGTGCCAGCAACGACGGAACAGATACGCAGTATTTT. This chain connects TRBV27 to TRBJ2-3; D gene unclear. The CDR3 has 12 amino acids. V dropped 7 bases and J dropped 3 bases, with 8 bases sitting between them. Germline assignment: CDR1 MNHEY and CDR2 SMNVEV (reference sequence).

The chain uses TRBV20-1 and TRBJ2-3, with 8 bases aligning to TRBD2. This CDR3 is 15 amino acids long. Germline V gene sequence: CDR1 DFQATT, CDR2 SNEGSKA (reference sequence). The V gene end was trimmed by 3 bases and the J gene end by 0 bases; junction bases not matched to a gene: 5. CDR3 coding DNA: TGCAGTGCTAGTCTTTCTAGCGGGAGCACAGATACGCAGTATTTT. Amino acid sequence: CSASLSSGSTDTQYF.

As for this clonotype: One end of the junction fails to match germline, which may point to a read error. The CDR3, as DNA: TGTGCCAGCAGCATAGCCGGGACAGGCCCCTACGAGCAGTACTTC. As protein: CASSIAGTGPYEQYF. This chain joins TRBV7-6 and TRBJ2-7; 8 nucleotides match TRBD1. The germline V gene encodes CDR1 SGHVS and CDR2 FNYEAQ. CDR3 size: 15 residues.

The chain employs TRBV27 and TRBJ2-3; 8 positions agree with TRBD1. The germline V gene encodes CDR1 MNHEY and CDR2 SMNVEV (reference sequence). The J segment lost 5 bases and the V segment lost 2 bases, leaving 12 bases of the junction unmatched. This CDR3 has 17 amino acids. CDR3 in amino acids: CASSLMVPGQVGDTQYF. CDR3 sequence (DNA): TGTGCCAGCAGTTTAATGGTGCCGGGACAGGTGGGAGATACGCAGTATTTT.

This clonotype was seen a few times. The V gene is TRBV7-9, the J gene TRBJ2-7; possibly TRBD2 for D (5 bases). The CDR3 has 14 amino acids. V was cut by 5 bases and J by 3 bases, with 14 bases left in between. Germline V gives CDR1 SEHNR, CDR2 FQNEAQ (reference sequence). CDR3 nucleotide sequence: TGTGCCAGCAGCCACTCCGGACGGGGCTACGAGCAGTACTTC. Residues: CASSHSGRGYEQYF.

This clonotype has a count of ten or more. Germline and junction disagree at one end, which may indicate a read error. V and J are TRBV29-1 and TRBJ2-1, with 8 bases identical to TRBD2. Per the germline V gene, CDR1 is SQVTM and CDR2 is ANQGSEA. The CDR3 has 13 residues. The CDR3 loop reads CSAPGLDYHEQFF. For the CDR3, the DNA is TGCAGCGCCCCGGGACTAGACTACCATGAGCAGTTCTTC.

The chain joins TRBV2 to TRBJ1-5; 8 bases match TRBD1. After removal of 6 bases from V and 4 bases from J, the junction contained 5 bases not matched to a gene. Germline CDR1 and CDR2: SNHLY and FYNNEI. This CDR3 has 14 amino acids. CDR3: CASRRQGRNQPQHF. CDR3 DNA: TGTGCCAGCAGGAGACAGGGGAGAAATCAGCCCCAGCATTTT.

This clonotype was counted a single time. The rearrangement links TRBV11-1 to TRBJ2-5; 9 bases align to TRBD1. The CDR3 is made up of 14 amino acids. Germline loops: CDR1 SGHAT, CDR2 FQDESV (reference sequence). With V trimmed by 5 bases and J by 5 bases, 6 bases remained unmatched. Here the CDR3 DNA reads TGTGCCAGCAGCCACAACAGGGGGCGCGAGACCCAGTACTTC. Protein: CASSHNRGRETQYF.

This rearrangement joins TRBV21-1 to TRBJ2-7; the table's D call, TRBD1, was not checked against the DNA. TRBV21-1 represents a pseudogene. The CDR3 totals 16 residues. CDR3 sequence: CASSPRRDGLCYEQYF. The CDR3 DNA is TGTGCCAGCAGCCCCCGCCGGGACGGGTTATGTTACGAGCAGTACTTC.

This clonotype has more than one count but fewer than ten. The gene calls are TRBV6-5 and TRBJ1-4, with 7 bases lining up with TRBD1. The ends lost 6 bases at V and 0 bases at J; junction bases unmatched: 4. Germline CDR1 MNHEY, CDR2 SVGAGI. The CDR3 length is 15 residues. The CDR3 DNA follows: TGTGCCAGCAGACCCGACAGGGCAACTAATGAAAAACTGTTTTTT. It specifies CASRPDRATNEKLFF.

This clonotype was counted between two and nine times. CDR3 in DNA: TGCGCCAGCAGCCCAGGACAGGGTTTCCCTGGCGAGCAGTACTTC. Its protein product is CASSPGQGFPGEQYF. The chain uses TRBV5-1 and TRBJ2-7, with TRBD1 identical over 8 bases. The CDR3 extends over 15 amino acids. Germline loops: CDR1 SGHRS, CDR2 YFSETQ. Losses at the gene ends were 4 bases for V and 6 bases for J; bases not matched to a gene: 12.

The count of this clonotype is one. The V call is TRBV7-9, the J call TRBJ2-7; D call uncertain. V was shortened by 2 bases and J by 1 base, with 12 bases between the two germline ends. Germline CDR1 is SEHNR and CDR2 is FQNEAQ (reference sequence). The CDR3 extends over 15 amino acids. The CDR3 is CASSLSPSISYEQYF. CDR3 in DNA: TGTGCCAGCAGCTTATCGCCTAGTATATCCTACGAGCAGTACTTC.

The table lists this clonotype with a few counts. The chain carries TRBV20-1 and TRBJ2-1; TRBD1 matches 11 bases. Trimming removed 5 bases from V and 7 bases from J; junction bases left unmatched: 10. Germline V gives CDR1 DFQATT, CDR2 SNEGSKA (reference sequence). The CDR3 consists of 15 residues. This CDR3 is CSAATGTGGPNEQFF. CDR3 nucleotides: TGCAGTGCTGCGACCGGGACAGGGGGTCCGAATGAGCAGTTCTTC.